This TCR beta chain was documented in a study of shared clonotypes between healthy human individuals. The naive CD8 subset, CD45RO-negative cells positively selected for CCR7, excluded terminally differentiated effector memory CD45RA+ cells. The V and J ends lost 5 bases and 2 bases, in that order; junction bases with no gene match: 6. CDR3 length equals 15 residues. In germline, CDR1 is MNHEY, CDR2 SVGAGI. Study-wide results and caveats: On the whole, naive subsets had larger estimated richness than memory subsets had.

A remark on this clone: What it recognizes is unknown.

Measured with immunoSEQ multiplex PCR; TCRdb has only the in-frame clones, and not every one. The table shows roughly 2 million clones, with approximately 94% occurring only once. Input material: naive CD8+ T cells sorted from blood. The receptor's source is a man aged 18 to 29 in good health. The rearrangement links TRBV6-5 to TRBJ1-5; 7 bases agree with TRBD1. CDR3 nucleotide sequence: TGTGCCAGCAGTCTCAGGGGGTTAGGCAATCAGCCCCAGCATTTT. It is translated as CASSLRGLGNQPQHF.